These 8 T cell receptor beta chains share one sample of origin, sequenced in a study of T cells in Graves' hyperthyroidism and ophthalmopathy. There were TCR beta CDR3 regions amplified from RNA transcripts. With the HTBI primer set, the TCR CDR3 went through a first round of RT-PCR. TCRdb called the multiplex PCR reads again in MiXCR, with one record for every CDR3 protein. The top ten hold roughly 10% of the sample, which has hundreds of thousands of distinct CDR3 sequences, about 15% seen once. Sequences were obtained from blood. These receptors all come from a woman in her late teens or twenties with Graves' hyperthyroidism.

In this sample, this clonotype turned up many times. V and J are TRBV2 and TRBJ2-1, with D perhaps TRBD1 (6 bases). The germline V gene has CDR1 SNHLY and CDR2 FYNNEI. The V gene lost 7 bases and the J gene lost 7 bases, with 11 bases spanning the gap. The CDR3 totals 12 residues. DNA for the CDR3: TGTGCCAGCACCACAGGGATGAATGAGCAGTTCTTC. The encoded protein is CASTTGMNEQFF.

The table lists this clonotype with a few counts. The rearrangement joins TRBV4-2 to TRBJ2-3, with D unclear. Trimming removed 0 bases from V and 7 bases from J, with 14 bases in between. The CDR3 consists of 15 residues. Germline V gene data show CDR1 as LGHNA and CDR2 as YNFKEQ. The CDR3 DNA follows: TGTGCCAGCAGCCAAGATGGGCAGCCAGGATATACGCAGTATTTT. Amino acids: CASSQDGQPGYTQYF.

This clonotype was seen at least ten times. V gene TRBV6-1 combines with J gene TRBJ2-2, with a tentative D call TRBD1 (6 bases). The CDR3 has 13 residues. V gave up 6 bases and J gave up 7 bases, with 12 bases separating them. The germline CDR1 and CDR2 sequences are MNHNS and SASEGT. CDR3 in amino acids: CASRLGTLGELFF. Written as DNA, the CDR3 is TGTGCCAGCAGGCTGGGGACACTCGGGGAGCTGTTTTTT.

This clonotype appeared a few times. The chain links TRBV3-1 to TRBJ1-1; the D is unclear. The CDR3 length is 14 residues. The V and J ends lost 1 base and 7 bases respectively, with 13 bases between them. CDR1 is LGHDT and CDR2 is YNNKEL in the germline V gene (reference sequence). CDR3 protein: CASSQAEGKDEAFF. The CDR3 nucleotides read TGTGCCAGCAGCCAAGCGGAAGGGAAAGATGAAGCTTTCTTT. Filled out from reference TRBV3-1 and TRBJ1-1, the complete variable domain reads DTAVSQTPKYLVTQMGNDKSIKCEQNLGHDTMYWYKQDSKKFLKIMFSYNNKELIINETVPNRFSPKSPDKAHLNLHINSLELGDSAVYFCASSQAEGKDEAFFGQGTRLTVV.

J is TRBJ2-3 and V is TRBV4-1, with 9 bases that match TRBD2. Trimming cost V 1 base and J 0 bases; bases outside gene matches: 2. The germline V gene encodes CDR1 MGHRA and CDR2 YSYEKL. This CDR3 region has 16 residues. CDR3 in amino acids: CASSQGTSDSTDTQYF. CDR3 DNA sequence: TGCGCCAGCAGCCAAGGGACTAGCGATAGCACAGATACGCAGTATTTT.

The CDR3 DNA is TGTGCCAGTAGTATTTTAGGGGGCGATCAGCCCCAGCATTTT. It encodes CASSILGGDQPQHF. The chain combines TRBV19 with TRBJ1-5, with 7 bases matching TRBD1. V dropped 3 bases and J dropped 5; count of bases not matched to a gene: 4. Germline-derived CDR1 and CDR2 are LNHDA and SQIVND (reference sequence). The CDR3 is 14 amino acids.

Many counts were recorded for this clonotype. The chain uses TRBV7-8 and TRBJ2-2, with TRBD2 matching 8 bases. Germline-derived CDR1 and CDR2 are SGHVS and FQNEAQ. The CDR3 is 16 residues long. V lost 5 bases and J lost 6; bases outside the gene matches: 11. The CDR3 DNA follows: TGTGCCAGCAGCCAGACTAGCGCCCGTTGGTCCGGGGAGCTGTTTTTT. It encodes CASSQTSARWSGELFF.

The table lists this clonotype with many counts. The V call is TRBV24-1, the J call TRBJ1-5, with D uncertain. This CDR3 is 15 amino acids long. CDR1 KGHDR and CDR2 SFDVKD come from the germline V gene. The ends were cut back, 6 bases at V and 2 bases at J, with 13 bases in the middle. The CDR3 coding sequence is TGTGCCACCAGTACCCGATATGGAGGCAATCAGCCCCAGCATTTT. It yields the protein CATSTRYGGNQPQHF.